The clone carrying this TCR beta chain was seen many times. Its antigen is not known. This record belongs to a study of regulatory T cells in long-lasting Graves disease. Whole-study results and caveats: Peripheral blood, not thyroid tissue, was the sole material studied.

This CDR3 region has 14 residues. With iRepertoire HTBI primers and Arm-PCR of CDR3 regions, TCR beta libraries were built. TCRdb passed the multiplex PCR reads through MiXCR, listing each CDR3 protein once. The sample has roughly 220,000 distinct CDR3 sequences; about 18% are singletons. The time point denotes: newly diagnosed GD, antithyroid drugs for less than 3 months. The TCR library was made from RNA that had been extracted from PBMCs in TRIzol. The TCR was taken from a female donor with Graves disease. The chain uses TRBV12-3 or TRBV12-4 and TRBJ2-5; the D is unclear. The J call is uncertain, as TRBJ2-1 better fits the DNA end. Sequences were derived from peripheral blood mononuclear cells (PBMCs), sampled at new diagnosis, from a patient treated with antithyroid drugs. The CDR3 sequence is CASSLSELPNEQFF. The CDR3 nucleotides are TGTGCCAGCAGTTTGTCGGAACTCCCCAATGAGCAGTTCTTC.